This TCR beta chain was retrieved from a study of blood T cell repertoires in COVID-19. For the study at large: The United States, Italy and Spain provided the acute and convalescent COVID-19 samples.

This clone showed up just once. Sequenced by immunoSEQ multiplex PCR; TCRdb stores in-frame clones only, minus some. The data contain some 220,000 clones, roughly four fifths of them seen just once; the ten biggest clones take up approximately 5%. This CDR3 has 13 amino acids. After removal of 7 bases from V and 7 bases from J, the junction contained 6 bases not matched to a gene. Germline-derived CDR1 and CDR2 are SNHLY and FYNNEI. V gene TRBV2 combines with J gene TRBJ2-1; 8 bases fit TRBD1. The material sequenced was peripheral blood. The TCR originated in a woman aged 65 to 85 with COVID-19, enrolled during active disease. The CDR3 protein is CASNRDRSNEQFF. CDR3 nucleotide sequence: TGTGCCAGCAACCGGGACAGGTCTAATGAGCAGTTCTTC.